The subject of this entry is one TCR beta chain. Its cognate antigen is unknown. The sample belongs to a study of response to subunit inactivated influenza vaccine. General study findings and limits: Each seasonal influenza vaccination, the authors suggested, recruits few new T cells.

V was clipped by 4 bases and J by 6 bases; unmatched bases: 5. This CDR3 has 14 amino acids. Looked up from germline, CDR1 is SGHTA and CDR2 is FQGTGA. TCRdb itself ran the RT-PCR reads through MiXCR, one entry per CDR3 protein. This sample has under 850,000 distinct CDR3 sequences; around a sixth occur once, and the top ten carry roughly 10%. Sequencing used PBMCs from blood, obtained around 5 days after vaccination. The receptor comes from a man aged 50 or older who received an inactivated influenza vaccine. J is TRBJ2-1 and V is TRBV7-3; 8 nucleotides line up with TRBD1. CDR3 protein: CASSSRTGSNEQFF. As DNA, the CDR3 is TGTGCCAGCAGCTCGAGGACAGGGAGCAATGAGCAGTTCTTC.